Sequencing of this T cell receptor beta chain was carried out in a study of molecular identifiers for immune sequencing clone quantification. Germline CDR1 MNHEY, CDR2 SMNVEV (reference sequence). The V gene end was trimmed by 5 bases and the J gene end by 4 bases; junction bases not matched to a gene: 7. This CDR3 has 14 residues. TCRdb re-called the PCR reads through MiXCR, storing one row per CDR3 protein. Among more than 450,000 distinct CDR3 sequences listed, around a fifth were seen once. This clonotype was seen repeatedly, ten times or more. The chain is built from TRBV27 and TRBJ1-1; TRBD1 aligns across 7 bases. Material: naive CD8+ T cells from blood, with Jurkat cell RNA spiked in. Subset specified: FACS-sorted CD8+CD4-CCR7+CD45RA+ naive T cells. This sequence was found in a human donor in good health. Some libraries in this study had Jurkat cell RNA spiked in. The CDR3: CASSPDRTLTEAFF. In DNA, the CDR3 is TGTGCCAGCAGTCCGGACAGGACCCTCACTGAAGCTTTCTTT.